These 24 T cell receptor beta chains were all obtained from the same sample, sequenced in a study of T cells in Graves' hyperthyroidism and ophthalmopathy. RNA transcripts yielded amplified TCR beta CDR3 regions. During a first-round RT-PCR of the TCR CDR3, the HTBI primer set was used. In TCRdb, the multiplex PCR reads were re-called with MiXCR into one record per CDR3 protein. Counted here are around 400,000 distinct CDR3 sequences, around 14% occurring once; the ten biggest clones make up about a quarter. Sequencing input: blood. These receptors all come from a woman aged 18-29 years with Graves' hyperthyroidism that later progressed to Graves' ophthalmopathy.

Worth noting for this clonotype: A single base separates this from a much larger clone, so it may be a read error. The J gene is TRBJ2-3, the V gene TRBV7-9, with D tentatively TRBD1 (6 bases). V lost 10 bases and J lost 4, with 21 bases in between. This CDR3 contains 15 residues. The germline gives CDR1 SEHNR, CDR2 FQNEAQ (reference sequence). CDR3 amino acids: CANRTGKGWPDTQYF. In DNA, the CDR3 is TGTGCCAACAGAACAGGGAAGGGATGGCCAGATACGCAGTATTTT.

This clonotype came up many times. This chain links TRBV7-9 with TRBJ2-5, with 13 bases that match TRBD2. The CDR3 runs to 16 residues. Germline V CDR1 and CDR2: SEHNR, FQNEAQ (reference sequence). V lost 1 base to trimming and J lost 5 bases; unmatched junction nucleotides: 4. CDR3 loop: CASSLGGTSGKETQYF. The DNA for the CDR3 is TGTGCCAGCAGCTTAGGGGGGACTAGCGGGAAGGAGACCCAGTACTTC.

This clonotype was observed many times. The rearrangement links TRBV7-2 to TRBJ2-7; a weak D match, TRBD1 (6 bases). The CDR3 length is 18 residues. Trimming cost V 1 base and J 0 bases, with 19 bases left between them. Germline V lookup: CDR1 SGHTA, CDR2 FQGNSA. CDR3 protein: CASSLVGAGVTSSYEQYF. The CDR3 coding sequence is TGTGCCAGCAGCTTAGTGGGGGCAGGGGTGACCTCCTCCTACGAGCAGTACTTC.

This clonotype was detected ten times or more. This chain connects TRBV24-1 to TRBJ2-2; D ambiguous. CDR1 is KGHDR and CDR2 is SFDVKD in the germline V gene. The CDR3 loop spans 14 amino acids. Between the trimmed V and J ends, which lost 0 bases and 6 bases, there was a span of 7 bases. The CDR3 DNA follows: TGTGCCACCAGTGATTTGCATAGGCCCGGGGAGCTGTTTTTT. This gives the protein CATSDLHRPGELFF.

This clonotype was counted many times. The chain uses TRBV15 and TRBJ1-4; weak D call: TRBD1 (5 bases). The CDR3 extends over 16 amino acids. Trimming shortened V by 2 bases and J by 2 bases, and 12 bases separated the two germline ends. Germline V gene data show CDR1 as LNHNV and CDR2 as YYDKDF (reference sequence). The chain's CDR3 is CATSRSDWGTNEKLFF. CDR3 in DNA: TGTGCCACCAGCAGATCCGACTGGGGCACTAATGAAAAACTGTTTTTT.

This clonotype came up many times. CDR3 loop: CASSPPPTEPTYEQYF. The CDR3 DNA sequence: TGTGCCAGCAGTCCACCCCCGACTGAGCCAACCTACGAGCAGTACTTC. The chain recombines TRBV28 with TRBJ2-7; D not certain. The CDR3 sequence is 16 residues long. Germline values: CDR1 MDHEN, CDR2 SYDVKM. V lost 5 bases and J lost 2, with 19 bases in between.

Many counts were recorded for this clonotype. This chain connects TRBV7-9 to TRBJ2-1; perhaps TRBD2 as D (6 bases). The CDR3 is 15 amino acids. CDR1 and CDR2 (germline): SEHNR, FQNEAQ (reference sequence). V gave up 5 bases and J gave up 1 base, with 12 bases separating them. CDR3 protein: CASSETGLSYNEQFF. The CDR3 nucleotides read TGTGCCAGCAGCGAAACGGGACTTTCCTACAATGAGCAGTTCTTC.

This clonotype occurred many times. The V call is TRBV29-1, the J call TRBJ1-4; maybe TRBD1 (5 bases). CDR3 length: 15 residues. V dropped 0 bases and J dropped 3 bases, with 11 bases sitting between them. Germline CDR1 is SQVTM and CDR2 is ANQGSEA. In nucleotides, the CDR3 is TGCAGCGTTGAAGATCTTGGAGGGGCTAATGAAAAACTGTTTTTT. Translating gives CSVEDLGGANEKLFF.

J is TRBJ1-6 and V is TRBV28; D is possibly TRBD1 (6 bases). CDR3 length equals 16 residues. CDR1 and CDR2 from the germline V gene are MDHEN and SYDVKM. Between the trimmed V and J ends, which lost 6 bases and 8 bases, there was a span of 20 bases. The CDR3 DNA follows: TGTGCCAGCAGACATACCGAGGGGGGGGCTTATTCACCCCTCCACTTT. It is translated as CASRHTEGGAYSPLHF.

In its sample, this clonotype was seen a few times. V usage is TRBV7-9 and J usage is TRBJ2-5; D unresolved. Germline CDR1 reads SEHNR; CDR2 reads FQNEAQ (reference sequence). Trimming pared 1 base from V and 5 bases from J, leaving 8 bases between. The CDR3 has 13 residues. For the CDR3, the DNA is TGTGCCAGCAGCTTAGTAGTCGAGGAGACCCAGTACTTC. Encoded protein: CASSLVVEETQYF.

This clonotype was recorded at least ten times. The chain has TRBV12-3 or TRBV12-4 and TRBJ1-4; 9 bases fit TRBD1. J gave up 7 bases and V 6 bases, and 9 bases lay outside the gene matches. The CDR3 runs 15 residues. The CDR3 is CASSRGQGDIEKLFF. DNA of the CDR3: TGTGCCAGCAGCCGGGGACAGGGAGATATTGAAAAACTGTTTTTT.

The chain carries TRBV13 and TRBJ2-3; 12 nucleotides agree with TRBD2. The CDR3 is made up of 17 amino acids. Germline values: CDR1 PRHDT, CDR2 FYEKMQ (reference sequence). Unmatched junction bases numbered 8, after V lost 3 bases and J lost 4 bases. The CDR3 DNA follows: TGTGCCAGCAGCTTTAGGAGACTAGCGGGAGTCCCAGATACGCAGTATTTT. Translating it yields CASSFRRLAGVPDTQYF.

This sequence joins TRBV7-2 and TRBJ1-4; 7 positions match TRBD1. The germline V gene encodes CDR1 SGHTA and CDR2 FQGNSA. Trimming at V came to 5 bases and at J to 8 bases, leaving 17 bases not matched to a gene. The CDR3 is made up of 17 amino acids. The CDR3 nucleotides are TGTGCCAGCAGCCCCGCAGGGGGGGGCTCGTATCTAGAAAAACTGTTTTTT. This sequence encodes CASSPAGGGSYLEKLFF.

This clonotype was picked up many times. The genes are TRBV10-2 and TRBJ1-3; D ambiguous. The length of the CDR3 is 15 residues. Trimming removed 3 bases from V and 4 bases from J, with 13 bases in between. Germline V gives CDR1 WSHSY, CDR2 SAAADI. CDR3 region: CASSDPSKTGNTIYF. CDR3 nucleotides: TGCGCCAGCAGTGACCCCAGTAAAACCGGAAACACCATATATTTT.

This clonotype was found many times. CDR3 amino acids: CASSYPGLAGRGSYNEQFF. In nucleotides, the CDR3 is TGTGCCAGCAGTTACCCGGGACTAGCGGGCCGCGGATCCTACAATGAGCAGTTCTTC. The rearrangement links TRBV28 to TRBJ2-1; 12 bases agree with TRBD2. V trimming: 4 bases; J trimming: 1 base; junction bases outside the gene matches: 11. This CDR3 comprises 19 residues. Germline values: CDR1 MDHEN, CDR2 SYDVKM.

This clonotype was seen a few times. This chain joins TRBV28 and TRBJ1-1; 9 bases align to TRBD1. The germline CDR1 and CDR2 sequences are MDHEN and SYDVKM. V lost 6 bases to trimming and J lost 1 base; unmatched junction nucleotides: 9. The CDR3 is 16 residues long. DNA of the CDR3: TGTGCCAGCAGCACGGGGACAGGGAGGAGGAACACTGAAGCTTTCTTT. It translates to CASSTGTGRRNTEAFF.

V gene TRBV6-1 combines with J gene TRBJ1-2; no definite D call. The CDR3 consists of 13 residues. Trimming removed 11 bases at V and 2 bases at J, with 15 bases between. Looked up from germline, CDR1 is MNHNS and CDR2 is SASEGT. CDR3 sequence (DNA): TGTGCCTCACGGGCGGTAATGAACTATGGCTACACCTTC. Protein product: CASRAVMNYGYTF.

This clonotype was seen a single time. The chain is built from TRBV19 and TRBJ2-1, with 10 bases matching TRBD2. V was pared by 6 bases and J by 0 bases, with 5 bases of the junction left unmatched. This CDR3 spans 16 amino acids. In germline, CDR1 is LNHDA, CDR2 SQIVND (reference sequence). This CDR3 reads CASRLAGGLSYNEQFF. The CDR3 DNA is TGTGCCAGTAGATTAGCGGGAGGCCTCTCCTACAATGAGCAGTTCTTC.

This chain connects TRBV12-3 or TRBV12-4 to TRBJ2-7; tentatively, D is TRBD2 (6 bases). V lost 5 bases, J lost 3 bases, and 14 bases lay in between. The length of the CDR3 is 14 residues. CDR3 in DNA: TGTGCCAGCAGTCCCTTGGGGGGATACTACGAGCAGTACTTC. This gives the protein CASSPLGGYYEQYF.

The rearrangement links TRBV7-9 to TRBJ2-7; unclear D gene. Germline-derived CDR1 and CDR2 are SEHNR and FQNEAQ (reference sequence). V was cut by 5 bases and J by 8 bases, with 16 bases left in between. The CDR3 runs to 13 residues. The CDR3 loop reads CASSPRLSPQQYF. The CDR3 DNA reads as TGTGCCAGCAGCCCAAGACTTAGTCCACAGCAGTACTTC. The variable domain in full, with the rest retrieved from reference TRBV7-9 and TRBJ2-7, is DTGVSQNPRHKITKRGQNVTFRCDPISEHNRLYWYRQTLGQGPEFLTYFQNEAQLEKSRLLSDRFSAERPKGSFSTLEIQRTEQGDSAMYLCASSPRLSPQQYFGPGTRLTVT.

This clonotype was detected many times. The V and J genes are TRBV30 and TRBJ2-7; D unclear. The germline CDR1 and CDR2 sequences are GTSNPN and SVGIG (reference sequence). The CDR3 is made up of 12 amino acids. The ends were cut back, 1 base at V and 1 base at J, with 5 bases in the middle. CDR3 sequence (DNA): TGTGCCTGGAGTGAACAGTCCTACGAGCAGTACTTC. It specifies CAWSEQSYEQYF.

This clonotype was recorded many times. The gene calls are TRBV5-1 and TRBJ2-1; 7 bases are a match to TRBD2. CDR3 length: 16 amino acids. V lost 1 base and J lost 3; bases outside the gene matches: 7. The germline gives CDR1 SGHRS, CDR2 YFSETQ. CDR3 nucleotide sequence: TGCGCCAGCAGCTTGTACTCGGGAGGCGTCTACAATGAGCAGTTCTTC. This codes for CASSLYSGGVYNEQFF.

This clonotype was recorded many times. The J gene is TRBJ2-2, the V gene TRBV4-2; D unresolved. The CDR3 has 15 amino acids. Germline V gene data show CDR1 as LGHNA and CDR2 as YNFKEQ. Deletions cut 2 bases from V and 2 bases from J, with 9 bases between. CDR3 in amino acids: CASSQRAQNTGELFF. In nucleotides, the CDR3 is TGTGCCAGCAGCCAAAGGGCGCAAAACACCGGGGAGCTGTTTTTT.

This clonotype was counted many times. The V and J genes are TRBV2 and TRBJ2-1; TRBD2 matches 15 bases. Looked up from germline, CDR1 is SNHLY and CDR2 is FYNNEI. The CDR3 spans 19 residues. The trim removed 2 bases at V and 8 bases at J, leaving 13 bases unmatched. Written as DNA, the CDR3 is TGTGCCAGCAGTGAACCGGGACTAGCGGGAGGAAGGGGGTCCGATGAGCAGTTCTTC. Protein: CASSEPGLAGGRGSDEQFF.